The 10 T cell receptor beta chains below all came from one sample that was sequenced in a study of blood T cell repertoires in COVID-19. Method: immunoSEQ multiplex PCR; TCRdb's copy keeps in-frame clones and lacks some. Of about 49,000 clones listed, around 81% were seen once; the top ten hold around 22%. Sequencing input: peripheral blood. Source of these receptors: a woman of 80 years or more with COVID-19, enrolled during active disease.

The chain is built from TRBV27 and TRBJ2-7; D perhaps matches TRBD2 (5 bases). The ends were cut back, 2 bases at V and 6 bases at J, with 11 bases in the middle. The CDR3 is 13 residues long. Per germline, CDR1 MNHEY and CDR2 SMNVEV (reference sequence). The CDR3 coding sequence is TGTGCCAGCAGTTTACACGGAGGTTCCGAGCAGTACTTC. It is translated as CASSLHGGSEQYF.

V and J are TRBV5-1 and TRBJ2-6; the match to TRBD2 covers 10 bases. Germline CDR1 SGHRS, CDR2 YFSETQ. The V gene end was trimmed by 4 bases and the J gene end by 0 bases; junction bases not matched to a gene: 7. CDR3 length: 18 amino acids. The CDR3: CASSLPSGSLSGANVLTF. For the CDR3, the DNA is TGCGCCAGCAGCCTACCTAGCGGGAGCCTCTCTGGGGCCAACGTCCTGACTTTC.

The CDR3 region has the DNA TGTGCCAGCAGCCAAGTCGCACTTCCCGGGGAGCTGTTTTTT. Residues: CASSQVALPGELFF. The rearrangement links TRBV14 to TRBJ2-2; D uncertain. Germline V gene sequence: CDR1 SGHDN, CDR2 FVKESK. V lost 1 base and J 6 bases, leaving 9 bases between the germline ends. The CDR3 sequence is 14 residues long.

The J gene is TRBJ2-2, the V gene TRBV6-5; TRBD1 matches 7 bases. CDR3 length: 14 residues. CDR1 MNHEY and CDR2 SVGAGI come from the germline V gene. The J segment lost 5 bases and the V segment lost 7 bases, leaving 7 bases of the junction unmatched. The CDR3 DNA sequence: TGTGCCAGCAAGGGGACAGTTTCTACCGGGGAGCTGTTTTTT. This codes for CASKGTVSTGELFF.

The V and J genes are TRBV7-9 and TRBJ2-1, with 9 nucleotides matching TRBD2. Germline V CDR1 and CDR2: SEHNR, FQNEAQ (reference sequence). The CDR3 consists of 15 residues. V shed 1 base, J shed 10 bases, and the junction held 8 bases outside the gene matches. The CDR3 sequence is CASSLGGGRATEQFF. The CDR3 coding sequence is TGTGCCAGCAGCTTAGGGGGCGGGAGGGCCACAGAGCAGTTCTTC.

The V call is TRBV29-1, the J call TRBJ1-2; D is perhaps TRBD1 (5 bases). This CDR3 region has 14 residues. Germline V gene lookup returns CDR1 SQVTM and CDR2 ANQGSEA. V lost 7 bases and J 9 bases, leaving 24 bases between the germline ends. CDR3: CSAWIEWGFGSYTF. The CDR3 nucleotides read TGCAGCGCCTGGATTGAGTGGGGCTTTGGTAGCTACACCTTC.

The chain employs TRBV28 and TRBJ1-1; D uncertain. The V gene's germline CDR1 is MDHEN and CDR2 SYDVKM. V lost 7 bases and J 2 bases, leaving 11 bases between the germline ends. The CDR3 extends over 13 amino acids. CDR3 amino acids: CASTRPQNTEAFF. The CDR3 DNA is TGTGCCAGCACTAGACCTCAAAACACTGAAGCTTTCTTT.

This chain uses TRBV30 with TRBJ2-4; no reliable D call. Between the trimmed V and J ends, which lost 1 base and 0 bases, there was a span of 10 bases. This CDR3 has 15 residues. Germline V gene data show CDR1 as GTSNPN and CDR2 as SVGIG (reference sequence). Here the CDR3 reads CAWSGQRIAKNIQYF. The CDR3 DNA reads as TGTGCCTGGAGTGGCCAGCGCATAGCCAAAAACATTCAGTACTTC.

The table lists this clone with a few counts. This sequence joins TRBV9 and TRBJ2-1; D may be TRBD2 (5 bases). The germline V gene encodes CDR1 SGDLS and CDR2 YYNGEE. Between the trimmed V and J ends, which lost 0 bases and 2 bases, there was a span of 18 bases. The CDR3 length is 18 residues. The CDR3 loop reads CASSVGREEYRPYNEQFF. CDR3 DNA sequence: TGTGCCAGCAGCGTAGGTCGGGAAGAATACCGACCCTACAATGAGCAGTTCTTC.

The chain combines TRBV24-1 with TRBJ2-5; D possibly corresponds to TRBD1 (6 bases). V was pared by 3 bases and J by 5 bases, with 12 bases between. CDR1 is KGHDR and CDR2 is SFDVKD in the germline V gene. The CDR3 is 14 amino acids. DNA of the CDR3: TGTGCCACCAGTGATAAACAGGGTTTCGAGACCCAGTACTTC. Encoded protein: CATSDKQGFETQYF.